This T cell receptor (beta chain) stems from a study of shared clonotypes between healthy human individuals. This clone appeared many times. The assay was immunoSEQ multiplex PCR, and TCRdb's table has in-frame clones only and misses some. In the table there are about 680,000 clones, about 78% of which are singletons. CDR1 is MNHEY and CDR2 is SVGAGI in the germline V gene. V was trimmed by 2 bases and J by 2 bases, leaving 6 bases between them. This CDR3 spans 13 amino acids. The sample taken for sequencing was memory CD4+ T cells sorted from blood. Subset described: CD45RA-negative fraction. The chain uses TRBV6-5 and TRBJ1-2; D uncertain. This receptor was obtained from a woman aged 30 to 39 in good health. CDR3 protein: CASSYNMNYGYTF. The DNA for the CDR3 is TGTGCCAGCAGTTACAATATGAACTATGGCTACACCTTC.